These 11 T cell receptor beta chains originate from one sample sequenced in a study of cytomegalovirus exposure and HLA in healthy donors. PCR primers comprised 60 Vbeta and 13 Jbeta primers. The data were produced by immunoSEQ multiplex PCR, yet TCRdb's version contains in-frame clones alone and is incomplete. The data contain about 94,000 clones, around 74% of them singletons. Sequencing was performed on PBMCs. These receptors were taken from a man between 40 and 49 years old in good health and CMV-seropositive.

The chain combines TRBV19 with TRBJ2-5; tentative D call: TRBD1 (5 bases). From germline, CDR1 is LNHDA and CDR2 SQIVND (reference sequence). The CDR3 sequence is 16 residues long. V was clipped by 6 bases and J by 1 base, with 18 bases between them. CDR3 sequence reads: CASSDFPGFPQETQYF. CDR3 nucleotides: TGTGCCAGTAGCGACTTTCCAGGGTTCCCCCAAGAGACCCAGTACTTC.

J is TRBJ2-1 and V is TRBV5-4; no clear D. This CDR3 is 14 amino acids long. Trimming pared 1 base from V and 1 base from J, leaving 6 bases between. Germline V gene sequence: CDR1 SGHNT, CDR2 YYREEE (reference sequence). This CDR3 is CASSLTRSYNEQFF. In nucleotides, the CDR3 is TGTGCCAGCAGCTTGACGAGATCCTACAATGAGCAGTTCTTC.

This chain's CDR3 is CASSPGQLGAREQYF. DNA for the CDR3: TGTGCCAGCAGCCCGGGACAGCTCGGGGCCCGCGAGCAGTACTTC. The chain is built from TRBV7-6 and TRBJ2-7, with 7 bases that match TRBD1. Germline V CDR1 and CDR2: SGHVS, FNYEAQ. After removal of 5 bases from V and 6 bases from J, the junction contained 13 bases not matched to a gene. The CDR3 runs to 15 residues.

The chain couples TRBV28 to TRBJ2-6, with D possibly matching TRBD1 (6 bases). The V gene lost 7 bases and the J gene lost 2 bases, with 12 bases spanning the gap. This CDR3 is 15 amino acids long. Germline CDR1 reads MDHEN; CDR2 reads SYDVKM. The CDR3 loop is CASTSEGAGANVLTF. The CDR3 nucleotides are TGTGCCAGCACCTCAGAGGGGGCTGGGGCCAACGTCCTGACTTTC.

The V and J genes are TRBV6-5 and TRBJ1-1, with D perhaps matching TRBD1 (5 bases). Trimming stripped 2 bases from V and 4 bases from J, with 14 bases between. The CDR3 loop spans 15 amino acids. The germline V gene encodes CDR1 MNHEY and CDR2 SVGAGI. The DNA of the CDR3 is TGTGCCAGCAGTTACCCTACCGTGGGGGGCACTGAAGCTTTCTTT. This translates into CASSYPTVGGTEAFF.

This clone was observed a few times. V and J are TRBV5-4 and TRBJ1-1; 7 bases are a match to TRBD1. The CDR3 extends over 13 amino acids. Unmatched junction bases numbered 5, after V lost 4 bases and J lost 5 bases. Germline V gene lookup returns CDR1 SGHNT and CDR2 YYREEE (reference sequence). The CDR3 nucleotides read TGTGCCAGCAGCCCCCGACAGGGTACTGAAGCTTTCTTT. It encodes CASSPRQGTEAFF.

The CDR3 DNA is TGTGCCAGCAGCCTGGGGTGGGGAGGACCGTCCTCCGGGCAGTTCTTC. Its protein is CASSLGWGGPSSGQFF. V gene TRBV11-2 combines with J gene TRBJ2-1; D possibly corresponds to TRBD2 (6 bases). Trimming removed 5 bases at V and 12 bases at J, with 26 bases between. This CDR3 spans 16 amino acids. Germline CDR1 and CDR2: SGHAT and FQNNGV.

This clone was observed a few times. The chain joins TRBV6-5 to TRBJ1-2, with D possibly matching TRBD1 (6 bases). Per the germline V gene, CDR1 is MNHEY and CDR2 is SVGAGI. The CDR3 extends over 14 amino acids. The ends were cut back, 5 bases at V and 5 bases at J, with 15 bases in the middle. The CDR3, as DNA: TGTGCCAGCAGTGAACAGGGCGGGGGTTATGGCTACACCTTC. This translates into CASSEQGGGYGYTF.

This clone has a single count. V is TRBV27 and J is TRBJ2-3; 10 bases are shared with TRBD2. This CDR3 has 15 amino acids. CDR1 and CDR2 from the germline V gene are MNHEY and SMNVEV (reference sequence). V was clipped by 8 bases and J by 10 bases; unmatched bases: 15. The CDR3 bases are TGTGCCAGCCTCCCCGCAAGCGGGGGGGCGTTCGCGCAGTATTTT. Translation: CASLPASGGAFAQYF.

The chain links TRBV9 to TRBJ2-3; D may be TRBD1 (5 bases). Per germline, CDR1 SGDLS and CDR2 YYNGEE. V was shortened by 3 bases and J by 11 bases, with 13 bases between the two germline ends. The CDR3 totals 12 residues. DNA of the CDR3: TGTGCCAGCAGCGCGGACAACCCCGAGCAGTATTTT. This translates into CASSADNPEQYF.

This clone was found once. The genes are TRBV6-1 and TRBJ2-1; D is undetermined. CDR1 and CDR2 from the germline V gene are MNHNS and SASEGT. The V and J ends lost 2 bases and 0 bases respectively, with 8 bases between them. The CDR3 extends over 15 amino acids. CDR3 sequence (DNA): TGTGCCAGCAGTGAAAACGCAGACTCCTACAATGAGCAGTTCTTC. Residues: CASSENADSYNEQFF.